This record covers a single T cell receptor beta chain. These data originate in a study of cytomegalovirus exposure and HLA in healthy donors. Study information: An early data release held approximately 85 million unique TCRs from HLA-typed donors.

The PCR used 60 Vbeta and 13 Jbeta primers. The repertoire was sequenced with immunoSEQ multiplex PCR; TCRdb's copy has only in-frame clones and lacks some. The sample has about 130,000 clones. Germline values: CDR1 GTSNPN, CDR2 SVGIG (reference sequence). This CDR3 contains 15 residues. Between the trimmed V and J ends, which lost 5 bases and 0 bases, there was a span of 17 bases. Sequencing used PBMCs. The receptor was isolated from a middle-aged woman in good health and CMV-seropositive. J is TRBJ2-7 and V is TRBV30; D possibly corresponds to TRBD2 (6 bases). The CDR3 loop reads CAWGTQTSGSYEQYF. DNA for the CDR3: TGTGCCTGGGGAACCCAGACTAGTGGCTCCTACGAGCAGTACTTC.